These T cell receptor beta chains were read from a single sample in a study of blood T cell repertoires in COVID-19. The table came from immunoSEQ multiplex PCR; TCRdb's copy has only in-frame clones and leaves some out. The table includes approximately 240,000 clones, about 90% detected once. Sequenced input: peripheral blood. Receptors were obtained from a man aged 25 to 45 with COVID-19, enrolled during active disease. Both conserved end residues are trimmed from each CDR3.

J gene | V gene | CDR3 protein
TRBJ1-1 | TRBV29-1 | SVDQGWGAF
TRBJ1-6 | TRBV18 | ASSPRDRDYSPLH
TRBJ1-4 | TRBV10-3 | AISPPDRGRKMGEKLF
TRBJ2-1 | TRBV4-1 | ASSQTYGQAEAAFRF
TRBJ2-5 | TRBV7-2 | ASSLVGGGNQETQY
TRBJ1-5 | TRBV4-1 | ASSQQQNSNQPQH
TRBJ2-5 | TRBV18 | ASSPYQGVGEETQY
TRBJ2-3 | TRBV29-1 | SVDANLAGGYLYTQY
TRBJ1-2 | TRBV4-1 | ASSQYPRLAGGYT
TRBJ1-2 | TRBV18 | ASSPGQGVPSNYGYT
TRBJ2-3 | TRBV5-1 | ASSLQGSTDTQY
TRBJ2-7 | TRBV4-1 | ASSQVGTRNTYEQY
TRBJ1-1 | TRBV4-1 | ASSQDPPRTVNTEAF
TRBJ1-2 | TRBV27 | ASSFNRGAYGYT
TRBJ2-3 | TRBV2 | ASSETGSTDTQY
TRBJ2-1 | TRBV21-1 | ASSLRQINNEQF
TRBJ1-4 | TRBV7-9 | ASRGRLRDNEKLF
TRBJ2-1 | TRBV7-7 | ASSLSDSPLGEQF
TRBJ1-5 | TRBV19 | ASSIPGGGQPQH
TRBJ2-7 | TRBV5-1 | ASSLLQGQGGVEQY
TRBJ2-3 | TRBV3-1/TRBV3-2 | ASSQSTGSTQY
TRBJ1-2 | TRBV7-9 | ASSLASVFYGYT
TRBJ2-3 | TRBV7-9 | ASSQQPIGGDTQY
TRBJ2-3 | TRBV24-1 | ATRRQEASTDTQY
TRBJ2-5 | TRBV24-1 | ATSEQGQFGETQY
TRBJ1-5 | TRBV19 | ASRGEGNQPQH
TRBJ1-1 | TRBV18 | ASSPGEGRLLNTEAF
TRBJ1-5 | TRBV5-3 | ARSYRDTKPTEYSNQPQH
TRBJ1-4 | TRBV30 | AWSVMKDSTTNEKLF
TRBJ1-1 | TRBV5-1 | ASSPRTGEMNTEAF
TRBJ2-7 | TRBV12-3/TRBV12-4 | ASRPGNYEQY
TRBJ2-7 | TRBV2 | ASIEGREPYEQY
TRBJ1-3 | TRBV5-4 | ASSFRPGPGNTIY
TRBJ1-1 | TRBV5-1 | ASSLGQGGTEAF
TRBJ2-1 | TRBV7-2 | ASSPLGTIRNEQF
TRBJ1-2 | TRBV7-9 | ASSLNGQGGYT
TRBJ2-5 | TRBV19 | ASSIGPVGETQY
TRBJ1-1 | TRBV30 | AWSRQGAGEAF
TRBJ1-5 | TRBV19 | ASSRQTRVLGPQH
TRBJ1-3 | TRBV10-3 | AISGNVSSGNTIY
TRBJ1-5 | TRBV6-2/TRBV6-3 | ASSSPQGTGNQPQH
TRBJ1-4 | TRBV19 | ASSSPDRGRMANEKLF
TRBJ2-1 | TRBV27 | ASSLMAGGPSEQF
TRBJ1-4 | TRBV4-1 | ASSQDLRDRGNEKLF
TRBJ2-5 | TRBV2 | ASRGQGTGETQY
TRBJ2-5 | TRBV7-3 | ASSPGATSETQY